What follows are 18 T cell receptor beta chains derived from one specimen sequenced in a study of response to subunit inactivated influenza vaccine (dated by TCRdb to between 2018 and 2020). Receptors were amplified or captured by RT-PCR. Sequencing was performed on an Illumina HiSeq 2500. TCRdb reprocessing: public reads trimmed at Q25 with fastp, clones called with MiXCR, in-frame beta chains kept. Each entry is one CDR3 protein sequence, shown with its most common DNA and genes. The sample data list over 750,000 distinct CDR3 sequences, and 21% of these were observed just once. The ten most abundant clones make up 9.5% to 13% of the sample. The sequences come from PBMCs from blood, collected 5 days after vaccination. The receptors derive from a man aged 50-59 years who received an inactivated influenza vaccine. Donor details come from another sample of the same person, matched by shared clones.

This clonotype was seen a few times. Germline is not matched at one junction end, which may reflect a read error. The chain carries TRBV30 and TRBJ2-5; D might be TRBD2 (6 bases). The length of the CDR3 is 12 residues. Germline lookup yields CDR1 GTSNPN and CDR2 SVGIG (reference sequence). Here the CDR3 reads CASHRDLETQYF. The CDR3 bases are TGTGCCTCCCACCGGGACTTAGAGACCCAGTATTTC.

The sample holds a few counts of this clonotype. The rearrangement links TRBV20-1 to TRBJ1-3, with D unclear. CDR3 size: 11 residues. Per the germline V gene, CDR1 is DFQATT and CDR2 is SNEGSKA (reference sequence). Deletions cut 3 bases from V and 4 bases from J, with 4 bases between. CDR3 in amino acids: CSASPGNTIYF. In nucleotides, the CDR3 is TGCAGTGCTAGTCCCGGAAACACCATATATTTT.

This clonotype was recorded a few times. The gene calls are TRBV5-1 and TRBJ2-5; D perhaps matches TRBD1 (6 bases). CDR3 length: 15 residues. The V and J ends lost 0 bases and 1 base respectively, with 10 bases between them. Germline V gene data show CDR1 as SGHRS and CDR2 as YFSETQ. CDR3 coding DNA: TGCGCCAGCAGCTTGGACACAGGGCCCCAAGAGACCCAGTACTTC. Translation: CASSLDTGPQETQYF.

The chain is built from TRBV13 and TRBJ2-1; D may be TRBD1 or TRBD2 (5 bases each). The CDR3 consists of 14 residues. Germline V gene lookup returns CDR1 PRHDT and CDR2 FYEKMQ (reference sequence). Trimming cost V 5 bases and J 9 bases, with 17 bases left between them. This chain's CDR3 is CASSPGPAASEQFF. The CDR3 region has the DNA TGTGCCAGCAGCCCGGGACCGGCGGCAAGTGAGCAGTTCTTC.

V usage is TRBV18 and J usage is TRBJ2-5; perhaps TRBD2 as D (5 bases). V lost 3 bases to trimming and J lost 5 bases, with 13 bases between them. This CDR3 region has 14 residues. Germline CDR1 is KGHSH and CDR2 is LQKENI. CDR3 sequence (DNA): TGTGCCAGCTCACCGGGAGCCGGGTCGGAGACCCAGTACTTC. Protein product: CASSPGAGSETQYF. The complete variable domain, with remaining parts taken from reference TRBV18 and TRBJ2-5, reads NAGVMQNPRHLVRRRGQEARLRCSPMKGHSHVYWYRQLPEEGLKFMVYLQKENIIDESGMPKERFSAEFPKEGPSILRIQQVVRGDSAAYFCASSPGAGSETQYFGPGTRLLVL.

The rearrangement links TRBV12-3 or TRBV12-4 to TRBJ1-5; D unclear. The CDR3 has 12 residues. V shed 5 bases and J shed 8 bases, with 10 bases lying between them. CDR3 in DNA: TGTGCCAGCAGTCCGCGGAGGGAGCCCCAGCATTTT. Its protein is CASSPRREPQHF.

This clonotype was seen more than once but under ten times. An end of the junction does not agree with germline; a read error may underlie this. This rearrangement joins TRBV29-1 to TRBJ1-1; no clear D. Germline values: CDR1 SQVTM, CDR2 ANQGSEA. This CDR3 region has 13 residues. DNA of the CDR3: TGCAGCGTTGCCCTCCTGGGAGGAACTGGAGCTTTCTTT. Translating gives CSVALLGGTGAFF.

The chain joins TRBV6-1 to TRBJ1-1; D ambiguous. V was clipped by 10 bases and J by 3 bases, with 15 bases between them. Germline V CDR1 and CDR2: MNHNS, SASEGT. The CDR3 contains 13 residues. CDR3 amino acids: CAIAAEGHTEAFF. DNA for the CDR3: TGTGCCATCGCGGCGGAGGGTCACACTGAAGCTTTCTTT.

This clonotype was recorded only once. The chain carries TRBV11-1 and TRBJ2-6; 9 positions match TRBD1. The germline V gene has CDR1 SGHAT and CDR2 FQDESV (reference sequence). The CDR3 runs to 18 residues. Unmatched junction bases numbered 8, after V lost 5 bases and J lost 0 bases. CDR3 sequence reads: CASSPRQGESSGANVLTF. The CDR3 nucleotides are TGTGCCAGCAGCCCGCGACAGGGGGAGAGCTCTGGGGCCAACGTCCTGACTTTC.

In this sample, this clonotype turned up a few times. The chain links TRBV20-1 to TRBJ2-7; D might be TRBD2 (6 bases). This CDR3 comprises 13 residues. V shed 7 bases and J shed 6 bases, with 19 bases lying between them. Germline-derived CDR1 and CDR2 are DFQATT and SNEGSKA (reference sequence). The CDR3 loop is CSGRGGGRGEQYF. The CDR3 region has the DNA TGCAGTGGTCGGGGAGGAGGTCGGGGCGAGCAGTACTTC.

The chain recombines TRBV5-4 with TRBJ2-5; TRBD2 matches 7 bases. The germline gives CDR1 SGHNT, CDR2 YYREEE (reference sequence). Losses at the gene ends were 1 base for V and 1 base for J; bases not matched to a gene: 7. The CDR3 has 16 residues. DNA of the CDR3: TGTGCCAGCAGCTTGAGTGGGAGGGGCGGCCAAGAGACCCAGTACTTC. Its translation is CASSLSGRGGQETQYF.

The chain is built from TRBV29-1 and TRBJ1-1, with TRBD1 as a possible D gene (5 bases). CDR1 and CDR2 from the germline V gene are SQVTM and ANQGSEA. The CDR3 extends over 12 amino acids. V was shortened by 7 bases and J by 2 bases, with 11 bases between the two germline ends. CDR3 DNA sequence: TGCAGCGATGGGGGGGAAAACACTGAAGCTTTCTTT. This gives the protein CSDGGENTEAFF.

This clonotype was seen a few times. The DNA for the CDR3 is TGCAGCGTTGGTAGCCTCACAGATACGCAGTATTTT. This translates into CSVGSLTDTQYF. This sequence joins TRBV29-1 and TRBJ2-3; D unresolved. CDR3 length: 12 amino acids. The V end was cut by 4 bases, the J end by 2 bases, with 7 bases between. Germline CDR1 SQVTM, CDR2 ANQGSEA.

The gene calls are TRBV20-1 and TRBJ2-2; 8 positions agree with TRBD1. CDR1 and CDR2 from the germline V gene are DFQATT and SNEGSKA (reference sequence). CDR3 length equals 15 residues. J was trimmed by 1 base and V by 6 bases; bases with no gene match: 7. This CDR3 reads CSAQQGAENTGELFF. CDR3 DNA: TGCAGTGCCCAGCAGGGGGCGGAGAACACCGGGGAGCTGTTTTTT.

This sequence joins TRBV20-1 and TRBJ1-1, with 7 bases fitting TRBD1. V was clipped by 1 base and J by 14 bases; unmatched bases: 13. Germline V gene data show CDR1 as DFQATT and CDR2 as SNEGSKA (reference sequence). CDR3 size: 13 residues. This chain's CDR3 is CSARGPLGRGDFF. The CDR3 region has the DNA TGCAGTGCTAGAGGCCCTCTAGGCAGGGGGGACTTCTTT.

The chain joins TRBV6-1 to TRBJ2-7; TRBD1 aligns across 10 bases. Per the germline V gene, CDR1 is MNHNS and CDR2 is SASEGT. The CDR3 consists of 16 residues. Unmatched junction bases numbered 11, after V lost 6 bases and J lost 3 bases. CDR3 sequence (DNA): TGTGCCAGCAGGCGAGGACAGGGGGTAATTGACTACGAGCAGTACTTC. Its translation: CASRRGQGVIDYEQYF.

The chain employs TRBV12-3 or TRBV12-4 and TRBJ1-5; D remains ambiguous. V lost 7 bases, J lost 2 bases, and 9 bases lay in between. CDR3 length: 13 amino acids. CDR3 bases: TGTGCCAGCACCACTTTGGGCAATCAGCCCCAGCATTTT. Amino acid sequence: CASTTLGNQPQHF.

The chain joins TRBV12-3 or TRBV12-4 to TRBJ2-3; either TRBD1 or TRBD2 may supply D (6 bases each). The CDR3 totals 16 residues. V lost 0 bases and J 2 bases, leaving 12 bases between the germline ends. CDR3 nucleotides: TGTGCCAGCAGTTTAGCTAGGGGGGCTACCACAGATACGCAGTATTTT. This gives the protein CASSLARGATTDTQYF.